A selection of T cell receptor beta chains follows, all from one sample in a study of regulatory T cells in long-lasting Graves disease. MiXCR, run by TCRdb on the multiplex PCR reads, gives a single entry per CDR3 protein. The profile covers approximately 400,000 distinct CDR3 sequences, with around 15% appearing a single time and 22% taken by the ten largest. The sample in question was peripheral blood mononuclear cells (PBMCs), obtained at new diagnosis, from a patient treated with antithyroid drugs. The receptors were sampled from a female donor with Graves disease. CDR3s include the opening cysteine and the closing phenylalanine or tryptophan. Fields, in order: clone size, J gene, V gene, CDR3 protein. The listing skips clone size in some rows; elsewhere it reads once, few, many or a size class.

many	TRBJ2-7	TRBV20-1	CSAKTGTGTNEQYF
few	TRBJ2-7	TRBV11-2	CASSPIAGGSYEQYF
few	TRBJ2-2	TRBV27	CASSPRGYGELFF
many	TRBJ2-3	TRBV12-3/TRBV12-4	CASSSPGLGTDTQYF
many	TRBJ1-3	TRBV29-1	CSVGGTGLAGNTIYF
many	TRBJ1-1	TRBV9	CASSVTPNRGTEAFF
many	TRBJ1-5	TRBV5-1	CASSPGTDNQPQHF
many	TRBJ2-2	TRBV2	CASSVGLAGYTGELFF
many	TRBJ1-2	TRBV4-1	CASSQRGQELYGYTF
few	TRBJ1-4	TRBV29-1	CSVEDPDREVGKLFF
few	TRBJ2-1	TRBV7-8	CASSLATGSYNEQFF
few	TRBJ2-7	TRBV19	CASKTSGSSYEQYF
.	TRBJ2-5	TRBV12-3/TRBV12-4	CASSGQSTETQYF
many	TRBJ2-7	TRBV7-9	CASSLGRSNDEQYF
few	TRBJ2-3	TRBV29-1	CSGTGDPGDGATDTQYF
many	TRBJ2-7	TRBV28	CASSFPAGGPGEQYF
.	TRBJ1-2	TRBV12-3/TRBV12-4	CASSDGAVYGYTF
.	TRBJ1-1	TRBV5-5	CASSNQNRGWSTEAFF